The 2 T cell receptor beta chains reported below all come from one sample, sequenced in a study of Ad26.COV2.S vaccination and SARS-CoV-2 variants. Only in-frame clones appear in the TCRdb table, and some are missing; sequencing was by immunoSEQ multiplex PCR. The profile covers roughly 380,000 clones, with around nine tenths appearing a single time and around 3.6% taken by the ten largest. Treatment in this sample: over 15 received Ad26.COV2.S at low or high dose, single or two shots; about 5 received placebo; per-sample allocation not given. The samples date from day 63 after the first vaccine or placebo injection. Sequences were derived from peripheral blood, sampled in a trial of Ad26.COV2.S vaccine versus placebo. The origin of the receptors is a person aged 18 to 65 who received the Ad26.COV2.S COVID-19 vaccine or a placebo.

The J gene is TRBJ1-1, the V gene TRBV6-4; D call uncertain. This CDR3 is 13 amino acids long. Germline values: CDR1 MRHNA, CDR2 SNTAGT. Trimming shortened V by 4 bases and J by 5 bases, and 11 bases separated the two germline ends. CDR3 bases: TGTGCCAGCAGTGTCAAGGCGGGAACTGAAGCTTTCTTT. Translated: CASSVKAGTEAFF.

The CDR3 DNA sequence: TGTGCCAGCAGCCCTCTAGCGGGGGAACACAATGAGCAGTTCTTC. Its protein is CASSPLAGEHNEQFF. The rearrangement links TRBV3-1 (or the pseudogene TRBV3-2) to TRBJ2-1; TRBD2 matches 10 bases. The CDR3 is made up of 15 amino acids. Trimming took 4 bases from V and 5 from J; bases not matched to a gene: 5. Germline CDR1 is LGHDT and CDR2 is YNNKEL (reference sequence).